The rows below give T cell receptor beta chains drawn from one sample of a study of human T cells and chemical hapten exposure. Using its own MiXCR run on the RACE reads, TCRdb lists one record per CDR3 protein. The data hold some 340,000 distinct CDR3 sequences, with under 9% observed a single time. The sample was whole blood, taken in connection with sensitization to the hapten diphenylcyclopropenone (DPC). The receptors here all came from a woman aged 18-35 years with alopecia areata. Some clones in this sample may be carry-over from other donors' samples. Both conserved end residues are part of each CDR3. D genes are given only for firm matches. Size is stated for part of the rows, as once, few or many counts, or as a class when the clone is expanded.

CDR3 length: 14; J gene: TRBJ2-3; V gene: TRBV5-1; D gene: -; clone size: many; CDR3 DNA: TGCGCCAGTTTCAACAGGGAAATCGCAGATACGCAGTATTTT; CDR3 protein: CASFNREIADTQYF
CDR3 length: 16; J gene: TRBJ1-4; V gene: TRBV12-3/TRBV12-4; D gene: TRBD1; clone size: -; CDR3 DNA: TGTGCCAGCAGTTGGGGACAGACTGCAACTAATGAAAAACTGTTTTTT; CDR3 protein: CASSWGQTATNEKLFF
CDR3 length: 16; J gene: TRBJ2-7; V gene: TRBV4-2; D gene: TRBD2; clone size: -; CDR3 DNA: TGTGCCAGCAGCCAAGATCCGGGACTAGCGACCTACGAGCAGTACTTC; CDR3 protein: CASSQDPGLATYEQYF
CDR3 length: 14; J gene: TRBJ2-3; V gene: TRBV28; D gene: -; clone size: few; CDR3 DNA: TGTGCCAGCAGGGAACAGGCCCCCCCGGATACGCAGTATTTT; CDR3 protein: CASREQAPPDTQYF
CDR3 length: 16; J gene: TRBJ2-1; V gene: TRBV20-1; D gene: TRBD2; clone size: -; CDR3 DNA: TGCAGTGCTAGGTCGCTAGCGGGGGGGTCCTACAATGAGCAGTTCTTC; CDR3 protein: CSARSLAGGSYNEQFF
CDR3 length: 16; J gene: TRBJ1-6; V gene: TRBV6-6; D gene: -; clone size: -; CDR3 DNA: TGTGCCAGCAGTAGACAGACAAGCTCCTATAATTCACCCCTCCACTTT; CDR3 protein: CASSRQTSSYNSPLHF
CDR3 length: 14; J gene: TRBJ2-7; V gene: TRBV13; D gene: -; clone size: few; CDR3 DNA: TGTGCCAGCAGCCCACTGATGGGGGGGCGCGAGCAGTACTTC; CDR3 protein: CASSPLMGGREQYF
CDR3 length: 12; J gene: TRBJ2-5; V gene: TRBV7-2; D gene: -; clone size: few; CDR3 DNA: TGTGCCAGCAGCACGAATATAGAGACCCAGTACTTC; CDR3 protein: CASSTNIETQYF
CDR3 length: 15; J gene: TRBJ1-6; V gene: TRBV4-2; D gene: -; clone size: -; CDR3 DNA: TGTGCCAGCAGCCAAGTCGACGGACCTTATTCACCCCTCCACTTT; CDR3 protein: CASSQVDGPYSPLHF
CDR3 length: 13; J gene: TRBJ1-2; V gene: TRBV5-6; D gene: TRBD1; clone size: few; CDR3 DNA: TGTGCCAGCAGCGGACAGGGAAGAAATGGCTACACCTTC; CDR3 protein: CASSGQGRNGYTF
CDR3 length: 17; J gene: TRBJ1-1; V gene: TRBV9; D gene: -; clone size: few; CDR3 DNA: TGTGCCAGCAGCAGCCCGGATACAGGGCCACTGAACACTGAAGCTTTCTTT; CDR3 protein: CASSSPDTGPLNTEAFF
CDR3 length: 15; J gene: TRBJ1-1; V gene: TRBV6-5; D gene: -; clone size: -; CDR3 DNA: TGTGCCAGCAGTCGGCGGGGCAGGGCCCACCGAGAAGCTTTCTTT; CDR3 protein: CASSRRGRAHREAFF
CDR3 length: 14; J gene: TRBJ1-5; V gene: TRBV6-1; D gene: -; clone size: few; CDR3 DNA: TGTGCCAGCACCCTAGTGGGAAACAATCAGCCCCAGCATTTT; CDR3 protein: CASTLVGNNQPQHF
CDR3 length: 15; J gene: TRBJ2-7; V gene: TRBV6-5; D gene: TRBD1; clone size: -; CDR3 DNA: TGTGCCAGCAGTTACGGACAGGGTAAGGTCTACGAGCAGTACTTC; CDR3 protein: CASSYGQGKVYEQYF
CDR3 length: 17; J gene: TRBJ2-7; V gene: TRBV7-9; D gene: TRBD1; clone size: -; CDR3 DNA: TGTGCCAGCAGCCCCCCCCGAAACCGGGACAGGGACTACGAGCAGTACTTC; CDR3 protein: CASSPPRNRDRDYEQYF
CDR3 length: 14; J gene: TRBJ2-3; V gene: TRBV18; D gene: -; clone size: many; CDR3 DNA: TGTGCCAGCTCACCCCAGGACGAGACAGATACGCAGTATTTT; CDR3 protein: CASSPQDETDTQYF
CDR3 length: 14; J gene: TRBJ2-3; V gene: TRBV4-3; D gene: -; clone size: -; CDR3 DNA: TGCGCCAGCAGCCAAGTCTGGGAGATCCATACGCAGTATTTT; CDR3 protein: CASSQVWEIHTQYF
CDR3 length: 14; J gene: TRBJ2-3; V gene: TRBV3-1; D gene: TRBD2; clone size: many; CDR3 DNA: TGTGCCAGCAGCCGCGGCGGGGGGGCAGATACGCAGTATTTT; CDR3 protein: CASSRGGGADTQYF
CDR3 length: 14; J gene: TRBJ2-2; V gene: TRBV7-3; D gene: -; clone size: -; CDR3 DNA: TGTGCCAGCAGTATAGACTGGGGGTCCGGGGAGCTGTTTTTT; CDR3 protein: CASSIDWGSGELFF
CDR3 length: 13; J gene: TRBJ1-5; V gene: TRBV29-1; D gene: TRBD1; clone size: -; CDR3 DNA: TGCAGCGTGGGGTCAGGGGGGAGTCAGCCCCAGCATTTT; CDR3 protein: CSVGSGGSQPQHF
CDR3 length: 13; J gene: TRBJ1-6; V gene: TRBV2; D gene: -; clone size: -; CDR3 DNA: TGTGCCAGCAGTTCCGGGGGGTATTCACCCCTCCACTTT; CDR3 protein: CASSSGGYSPLHF
CDR3 length: 13; J gene: TRBJ2-3; V gene: TRBV29-1; D gene: -; clone size: many; CDR3 DNA: TGCAGCGTGGGCTTAGCGGTGGCAGATACGCAGTATTTT; CDR3 protein: CSVGLAVADTQYF
CDR3 length: 13; J gene: TRBJ2-1; V gene: TRBV7-3; D gene: -; clone size: many; CDR3 DNA: TGTGCCAGCAGCGCGGGACCCGACAATGAGCAGTTCTTC; CDR3 protein: CASSAGPDNEQFF
CDR3 length: 15; J gene: TRBJ2-7; V gene: TRBV14; D gene: -; clone size: -; CDR3 DNA: TGTGCCAGCAGCCAAGATTGGGGGAGCTCCTACGAGCAGTACTTC; CDR3 protein: CASSQDWGSSYEQYF
CDR3 length: 20; J gene: TRBJ2-3; V gene: TRBV7-9; D gene: TRBD2; clone size: many; CDR3 DNA: TGTGCCAGCAGATCCGGGGGCCCGGAGCGGGGGGGCCTTGGCCCAGATACGCAGTATTTT; CDR3 protein: CASRSGGPERGGLGPDTQYF
CDR3 length: 17; J gene: TRBJ1-3; V gene: TRBV28; D gene: -; clone size: few; CDR3 DNA: TGTGCCAGCAGTCCCGGTGGCAGGGCCCCCCCTGGAAACACCATATATTTT; CDR3 protein: CASSPGGRAPPGNTIYF
CDR3 length: 15; J gene: TRBJ1-1; V gene: TRBV27; D gene: -; clone size: few; CDR3 DNA: TGTGCCAGCCTCCGGGGCGGGGGACCACGGACTGAAGCTTTCTTT; CDR3 protein: CASLRGGGPRTEAFF
CDR3 length: 14; J gene: TRBJ1-4; V gene: TRBV27; D gene: TRBD1; clone size: many; CDR3 DNA: TGTGCCAGCAGTTTCATCGACAGGGGTGAAAAACTGTTTTTT; CDR3 protein: CASSFIDRGEKLFF
CDR3 length: 12; J gene: TRBJ2-3; V gene: TRBV6-6; D gene: -; clone size: many; CDR3 DNA: TGTGCCAGCAGTTACTCTCGGGATACGCAGTATTTT; CDR3 protein: CASSYSRDTQYF
CDR3 length: 13; J gene: TRBJ1-4; V gene: TRBV28; D gene: -; clone size: few; CDR3 DNA: TGTGCCAGCAGTTTAATGTATAATGAAAAACTGTTTTTT; CDR3 protein: CASSLMYNEKLFF